This TCR beta chain came from a study of shared clonotypes between healthy human individuals. Points from the study as a whole: Against clonotypes common to all four donors, non-shared ones had lower generation probabilities.

Germline CDR1 is SGHAT and CDR2 is FQNNGV. The ends lost 6 bases at V and 5 bases at J; junction bases unmatched: 4. The CDR3 totals 13 residues. The authors distributed each subset's genomic DNA evenly over several immunoSEQ plates. It was 200 to 250 ng DNA, approximately 28,000 T cell genomes, that sorted-subset replicate PCRs used. TCRdb keeps only in-frame clones here, not all; method: immunoSEQ multiplex PCR. Of around 700,000 clones in the sample, approximately 75% are singletons; the top ten hold less than 2%. With regard to this clone: Its antigen is as yet unknown.

This clonotype originated in a woman in her twenties or thirties in good health. This sequence joins TRBV11-2 and TRBJ1-2; TRBD1 matches 9 bases. Specimen: memory CD4+ T cells sorted from blood. Subset specified: CD45RA-negative fraction. The CDR3, as DNA: TGTGCCAGCAGGTCGGGACAGGGATATGGCTACACCTTC. Amino acid sequence: CASRSGQGYGYTF. The entire variable domain, with the rest obtained from reference TRBV11-2 and TRBJ1-2, is as follows: EAGVAQSPRYKIIEKRQSVAFWCNPISGHATLYWYQQILGQGPKLLIQFQNNGVVDDSQLPKDRFSAERLKGVDSTLKIQPAKLEDSAVYLCASRSGQGYGYTFGSGTRLTVV.